This is a list of T cell receptor beta chains from one sample in a study of T cell clonotyping in hematopoietic cell transplantation. TCRdb's copy holds only in-frame clones and misses some; the assay was immunoSEQ multiplex PCR. The sample contains around 16,000 clones, roughly 90% of which appear only once. The specimen sequenced was peripheral blood mononuclear cells. The receptors shown here come from a middle-aged man in good health. Some clones in this sample may be carry-over from other donors' samples. Both conserved end residues are part of each CDR3. D genes are given only for firm matches. Not every row has a clone size; where given, it reads once, few, many or a size class.

V,J,size,D,CDR3,DNA
TRBV10-3,TRBJ1-5,.,TRBD1,CAISETPPGQGLVGSNQPQHF,TGTGCCATCAGTGAAACACCCCCGGGACAGGGGTTGGTTGGAAGCAATCAGCCCCAGCATTTT
TRBV10-3,TRBJ1-2,few,.,CAISESPGYYGYTF,TGTGCCATCAGTGAGTCGCCAGGTTACTATGGCTACACCTTC
TRBV28,TRBJ1-5,.,.,CASSLPGEGNQPQHF,TGTGCCAGCAGTTTACCCGGGGAGGGCAATCAGCCCCAGCATTTT
TRBV7-2,TRBJ2-3,.,TRBD2,CASSKVSGGGGRTDTQYF,TGTGCCAGCAGTAAGGTCTCGGGCGGCGGGGGGCGCACAGATACGCAGTATTTT
TRBV7-6,TRBJ2-3,.,.,CASSRSDTQYF,TGTGCCAGCAGCCGAAGTGATACGCAGTATTTT
TRBV10-3,TRBJ2-2,.,.,CAISQNTGELFF,TGTGCCATCAGTCAGAACACCGGGGAGCTGTTTTTT
TRBV30,TRBJ1-3,.,.,CATYNSGNTIYF,TGTGCCACCTACAACTCTGGAAACACCATATATTTT
TRBV28,TRBJ2-6,.,.,CATFFSGANVLTF,TGTGCCACCTTCTTCTCTGGGGCCAACGTCCTGACTTTC
TRBV4-1,TRBJ1-6,once,.,CASSQNTLGQPRHNSPLHF,TGCGCCAGCAGCCAAAACACCTTAGGACAGCCCCGGCATAATTCACCCCTCCACTTT
TRBV15,TRBJ2-7,.,.,CATSRSTGLGDEQYF,TGTGCCACCAGCAGATCTACAGGGCTGGGCGACGAGCAGTACTTC
TRBV29-1,TRBJ1-2,.,.,CSASGPEGGYTF,TGCAGCGCTTCGGGGCCCGAGGGAGGCTACACCTTC
TRBV11-2,TRBJ1-4,.,.,CASSPLDNRQEKLFF,TGTGCCAGCAGCCCTCTAGATAACAGACAAGAAAAACTGTTTTTT
TRBV5-1,TRBJ2-7,.,TRBD1,CASSLQGAHEQYF,TGCGCCAGCAGCCTACAGGGGGCCCACGAGCAGTACTTC
TRBV4-1,TRBJ1-6,.,.,CASSPIPGAGSYNSPLHF,TGCGCCAGCAGCCCGATCCCAGGGGCCGGCTCCTATAATTCACCCCTCCACTTT
TRBV7-8,TRBJ1-1,.,.,CASSGLVASNTEAFF,TGTGCCAGCAGCGGGCTAGTGGCCTCGAACACTGAAGCTTTCTTT
TRBV4-1,TRBJ1-3,.,.,CASSQGAAGRSGNTIYF,TGCGCCAGCAGCCAAGGGGCGGCAGGGCGCTCTGGAAACACCATATATTTT
TRBV7-2,TRBJ1-5,few,.,CASSPPRGGDGNQPQHF,TGTGCCAGCAGCCCGCCAAGGGGAGGGGACGGCAATCAGCCCCAGCATTTT
TRBV5-4,TRBJ2-7,.,.,CASSPGAGPESYEQYF,TGTGCCAGCAGCCCCGGTGCAGGTCCTGAATCCTACGAGCAGTACTTC
TRBV5-6,TRBJ1-1,.,TRBD1,CASRRTGRNTEAFF,TGTGCCAGCAGGCGGACAGGGCGGAACACTGAAGCTTTCTTT
TRBV7-3,TRBJ1-1,.,.,CASSFGGGNTEAFF,TGTGCCAGCAGTTTCGGGGGGGGGAACACTGAAGCTTTCTTT
TRBV7-2,TRBJ2-7,.,TRBD2,CASRTSGGREQYF,TGTGCCAGCAGGACTAGCGGGGGGCGCGAGCAGTACTTC
TRBV6-1,TRBJ2-7,.,TRBD1,CASGLIQGSKEQYF,TGTGCCAGCGGTCTCATACAGGGGTCGAAGGAGCAGTACTTC
TRBV7-9,TRBJ1-2,.,.,CASSLFKDGYTF,TGTGCCAGCAGCTTATTTAAGGATGGCTACACCTTC
TRBV11-3,TRBJ2-2,.,.,CASSTRSGRGELFF,TGTGCCAGCAGCACTCGATCCGGGCGGGGGGAGCTGTTTTTT
TRBV2,TRBJ2-7,.,TRBD1,CASTGQGNLQYF,TGTGCCAGCACAGGACAGGGGAATTTGCAGTACTTC
TRBV5-1,TRBJ2-5,.,TRBD2,CASSLDQGLEGETQYF,TGCGCCAGCAGCTTGGATCAGGGACTAGAAGGAGAGACCCAGTACTTC
TRBV9,TRBJ2-5,.,TRBD2,CASSPWGGQETQYF,TGTGCCAGCAGCCCCTGGGGGGGACAAGAGACCCAGTACTTC
TRBV6-5,TRBJ1-6,.,.,CASSYVRVNSPLHF,TGTGCCAGCAGTTACGTCAGGGTGAATTCACCCCTCCACTTT
TRBV30,TRBJ1-3,.,.,CAWSGGRGTIYF,TGTGCCTGGAGTGGGGGCAGGGGCACCATATATTTT
TRBV29-1,TRBJ1-1,.,.,CSVEDTMNTEAFF,TGCAGCGTTGAAGACACAATGAACACTGAAGCTTTCTTT
TRBV6-5,TRBJ1-1,.,.,CASSSIGQNTEAFF,TGTGCCAGCAGTTCAATCGGACAGAACACTGAAGCTTTCTTT
TRBV25-1,TRBJ1-5,.,.,CASRPAGINQPQHF,TGTGCCAGCCGCCCCGCAGGGATTAATCAGCCCCAGCATTTT
TRBV10-2,TRBJ2-7,.,TRBD1,CASNPGQGVYEQYF,TGCGCCAGCAATCCGGGACAGGGAGTCTACGAGCAGTACTTC
TRBV5-1,TRBJ2-7,.,TRBD2,CASSLEASGVASYEQYF,TGCGCCAGCAGCTTGGAGGCGAGCGGGGTGGCTTCCTACGAGCAGTACTTC
TRBV6-5,TRBJ1-1,.,TRBD1,CASRDRARNTEAFF,TGTGCCAGCAGAGACAGGGCGCGAAACACTGAAGCTTTCTTT
TRBV25-1,TRBJ1-2,.,.,CASSEVTALDYGYTF,TGTGCCAGCAGTGAAGTGACTGCCCTTGACTATGGCTACACCTTC
TRBV6-1,TRBJ1-2,once,TRBD1,CASRDRTNYGYTF,TGTGCCAGCCGGGACAGGACTAACTATGGCTACACCTTC
TRBV29-1,TRBJ1-3,.,.,CSVNTGNTIYF,TGCAGCGTAAATACTGGAAACACCATATATTTT
TRBV19,TRBJ1-6,.,.,CASRDDRDNSPLHF,TGTGCCAGTAGAGACGACAGAGATAATTCACCCCTCCACTTT
TRBV5-1,TRBJ1-5,.,.,CASSPQGNNQPQHF,TGCGCCAGCAGTCCACAGGGCAACAATCAGCCCCAGCATTTT
TRBV6-5,TRBJ1-5,.,TRBD1,CASSNDRDQPQHF,TGTGCCAGCAGTAACGACAGGGATCAGCCCCAGCATTTT
TRBV2,TRBJ1-1,.,TRBD1,CASSMRQGLTEAFF,TGTGCCAGCAGTATGCGACAGGGTTTAACTGAAGCTTTCTTT
TRBV27,TRBJ2-7,.,TRBD1,CASSLRDRAGEQYF,TGTGCCAGCAGTTTACGGGACAGGGCAGGGGAGCAGTACTTC
TRBV20-1,TRBJ1-1,.,.,CSADNRYQAFF,TGCAGTGCTGATAATCGGTATCAAGCTTTCTTT
TRBV19,TRBJ2-5,medium-sized,.,CASSPPGPAETQYF,TGTGCCAGTAGTCCCCCCGGCCCAGCGGAGACCCAGTACTTC
TRBV4-2,TRBJ2-7,.,.,CASSQRPMDGTYEQYF,TGTGCCAGCAGCCAACGACCCATGGATGGAACCTACGAGCAGTACTTC
TRBV4-2,TRBJ2-7,.,.,CASSQERVAYEQYF,TGTGCCAGCAGCCAAGAAAGGGTCGCATACGAGCAGTACTTC
TRBV7-9,TRBJ1-5,.,.,CASSLAGGRQPQHF,TGTGCCAGCAGCTTAGCAGGGGGTAGACAGCCCCAGCATTTT
TRBV4-1,TRBJ1-5,few,TRBD1,CASSRIQGAFGNQPQHF,TGCGCCAGCAGCCGGATACAGGGGGCGTTTGGCAATCAGCCCCAGCATTTT
TRBV28,TRBJ1-2,once,TRBD1,CASRGQGDWGYTF,TGTGCCAGCAGGGGACAGGGGGATTGGGGCTACACCTTC
TRBV6-5,TRBJ1-2,.,.,CASSYRGNGYTF,TGTGCCAGCAGTTACCGTGGCAATGGCTACACCTTC